This T cell receptor (beta chain) was documented in a study of blood T cell repertoires in COVID-19. In the study overall: Sample material is recorded as cDNA or gDNA derived from T cells, B-cell-depleted T cells, or PBMCs.

In the study's own analysis: Estimated nucleated cell counts came from reference gene primer amplification. Here immunoSEQ multiplex PCR was the method, and the copy in TCRdb shows in-frame clones only, minus some. Clonal size and the V and J genes are those of that table, whereas D and trimming came from the DNA. The sample consists of about 440,000 clones, less than 95% of them appearing once. Recruits, aged about 18 to 100 years, lived in 20 to 30 US areas. Germline CDR1 reads LGHDT; CDR2 reads YNNKEL (reference sequence). This CDR3 region has 13 residues. The V and J ends lost 3 bases and 9 bases respectively, with 14 bases between them.

The chain couples TRBV3-1 (or the pseudogene TRBV3-2) to TRBJ1-1, with D possibly being TRBD1 (5 bases). Sequencing was performed on PBMCs or T cells enriched from blood (not recorded which). The TCR comes from a young man who had recovered from COVID-19. For the CDR3, the DNA is TGTGCCAGCAGCCAGGATGGGGCCCATCAAGCTTTCTTT. This encodes CASSQDGAHQAFF.